This paragraph covers one TCR beta chain sequence. The data are from a study of blood T cell repertoires in COVID-19. Study in general: Samples representing acute and convalescent COVID-19 were sourced from the United States, Italy and Spain.

Per the study methods: Nucleated cell counts were estimated from reference gene primer amplification. Profiling relied on immunoSEQ multiplex PCR, and the TCRdb table lists in-frame clones only, not all of them. The DNA was the basis for D and trimming; V, J and clone size are from that table. Found here are roughly 300,000 clones, about 93% of them singletons; the top ten hold more than 6%. Germline CDR1 reads LNHDA; CDR2 reads SQIVND (reference sequence). The CDR3 has 13 amino acids. The V and J ends lost 3 bases and 8 bases respectively, with 10 bases between them. Material: peripheral blood. The chain couples TRBV19 to TRBJ1-4; D may be TRBD1 (5 bases). This TCR derives from a woman aged 30 to 39 with COVID-19, enrolled during active disease. The CDR3 sequence is CASSIAGGEKLFF. The CDR3 DNA reads TGTGCCAGTAGTATCGCCGGGGGAGAAAAACTGTTTTTT.